A single sample is the source of the 24 T cell receptor beta chains below, sequenced in a study of blood T cell repertoires in COVID-19 (dated by TCRdb to the early 2020s). The method behind the library was the immunoSEQ multiplex PCR assay. TCRdb limited this immuneACCESS table to in-frame rearrangements with V and J called. A share of clones is missing; checked studies link under half to unresolved V genes, and the rest is unexplained. The table for this sample lists 95,000 to 150,000 clones; around four fifths of them were counted only once. The ten largest clonotypes hold around 5.6% of the sample. The source material was peripheral blood. These receptors all come from a man older than 75 with active or convalescent COVID-19.

V usage is TRBV6-5 and J usage is TRBJ2-5, with 8 bases lining up with TRBD1. Per germline, CDR1 MNHEY and CDR2 SVGAGI. The CDR3 is 15 residues long. With 4 bases clipped from V and 4 bases from J, the junction kept 8 bases outside the gene matches. CDR3 sequence: CASSSPSGGGETQYF. The CDR3 bases are TGTGCCAGCAGTTCCCCGTCAGGGGGCGGAGAGACCCAGTACTTC.

The J gene is TRBJ2-5, the V gene TRBV5-1, with D unresolved. The germline gives CDR1 SGHRS, CDR2 YFSETQ. Between the trimmed V and J ends, which lost 0 bases and 2 bases, there was a span of 8 bases. This CDR3 is built from 14 residues. CDR3 loop: CASSLGYSQETQYF. CDR3 in DNA: TGCGCCAGCAGCTTGGGCTACTCTCAAGAGACCCAGTACTTC.

The chain has TRBV12-5 and TRBJ2-2, with D perhaps matching TRBD2 (6 bases). CDR3 size: 16 residues. Trimming cost V 5 bases and J 1 base, with 14 bases left between them. Per germline, CDR1 LGHNT and CDR2 FRNRAP. DNA of the CDR3: TGTGCTAGTGGTCCAACCGGGGGTGTGAACACCGGGGAGCTGTTTTTT. Translating it yields CASGPTGGVNTGELFF.

The chain has TRBV3-1 (or the pseudogene TRBV3-2) and TRBJ1-4; 8 bases fit TRBD1. The ends lost 5 bases at V and 2 bases at J; junction bases unmatched: 13. Germline CDR1 LGHDT, CDR2 YNNKEL (reference sequence). The CDR3 loop spans 18 amino acids. DNA for the CDR3: TGTGCCAGCAGCTCCGGGACAGGCAGAATTGGGACTAATGAAAAACTGTTTTTT. This sequence encodes CASSSGTGRIGTNEKLFF.

The chain has TRBV7-9 and TRBJ2-3; TRBD1 might be the D (6 bases). The CDR3 loop spans 18 amino acids. Germline CDR1 is SEHNR and CDR2 is FQNEAQ (reference sequence). Between the trimmed V and J ends, which lost 3 bases and 0 bases, there was a span of 19 bases. CDR3 DNA: TGTGCCAGCAGCTTGCTTTTCAGGGGAGCTTGTAGCACAGATACGCAGTATTTT. Its translation: CASSLLFRGACSTDTQYF. The whole variable domain, filled in from reference TRBV7-9 and TRBJ2-3, reads DTGVSQNPRHKITKRGQNVTFRCDPISEHNRLYWYRQTLGQGPEFLTYFQNEAQLEKSRLLSDRFSAERPKGSFSTLEIQRTEQGDSAMYLCASSLLFRGACSTDTQYFGPGTRLTVL.

In regard to this clone: The likely explanation is a read error, given a far larger clone one base away. This rearrangement joins TRBV4-2 to TRBJ2-5; 7 nucleotides line up with TRBD2. J lost 5 bases, V lost 1 base, and 10 bases had no gene match. The CDR3 is 16 residues long. The germline gives CDR1 LGHNA, CDR2 YNFKEQ. The CDR3 sequence: CASSQVGGGGLETQYF. The DNA for the CDR3 is TGTGCCAGCAGCCAAGTTGGGGGGGGAGGCCTGGAGACCCAGTACTTC.

The gene calls are TRBV19 and TRBJ1-3; TRBD1 is a possible D gene (6 bases). Trimming removed 5 bases at V and 2 bases at J, with 13 bases between. The germline V gene encodes CDR1 LNHDA and CDR2 SQIVND (reference sequence). The CDR3 covers 15 residues. For the CDR3, the DNA is TGTGCCAGTAGTTCTTTGGACAGTACTGGAAACACCATATATTTT. Translation gives CASSSLDSTGNTIYF.

This chain uses TRBV28 with TRBJ1-1, with D unclear. CDR1 and CDR2 from the germline V gene are MDHEN and SYDVKM. V lost 1 base and J lost 11, with 14 bases in between. The CDR3 spans 13 residues. The CDR3, as DNA: TGTGCCAGCAGTTTATCAATTGTAGTCTGGGCTTTCTTT. Its translation: CASSLSIVVWAFF.

V is TRBV28 and J is TRBJ2-2; D perhaps matches TRBD2 (6 bases). This CDR3 spans 13 amino acids. Trimming removed 10 bases at V and 5 bases at J, with 14 bases between. Germline V gives CDR1 MDHEN, CDR2 SYDVKM. CDR3 region: CATSLAGTGELFF. The CDR3 DNA reads as TGTGCCACCTCCCTTGCGGGGACCGGGGAGCTGTTTTTT.

The genes are TRBV18 and TRBJ2-3; 13 nucleotides align to TRBD2. The germline V gene has CDR1 KGHSH and CDR2 LQKENI. The CDR3 length is 17 residues. Germline trimming cut 3 bases from V and 2 bases from J; bases unmatched to any gene: 5. The CDR3 loop is CASSPYGLAGATDTQYF. For the CDR3, the DNA is TGTGCCAGCTCACCTTACGGACTAGCGGGGGCCACAGATACGCAGTATTTT.

The chain is built from TRBV24-1 and TRBJ2-5, with D possibly matching TRBD1 (5 bases). The CDR3 is 13 amino acids. Germline CDR1 and CDR2: KGHDR and SFDVKD. V shed 4 bases and J shed 5 bases, with 10 bases lying between them. The DNA of the CDR3 is TGTGCCACCAGTGAAGCAGGGTTGGAGACCCAGTACTTC. Translated: CATSEAGLETQYF.

V and J are TRBV18 and TRBJ1-1; 7 positions match TRBD1. Germline-derived CDR1 and CDR2 are KGHSH and LQKENI. The V gene end was trimmed by 3 bases and the J gene end by 1 base; junction bases not matched to a gene: 8. This CDR3 region has 16 residues. The CDR3 DNA reads as TGTGCCAGCTCACCGCAAATACAGGGGACGAACACTGAAGCTTTCTTT. Its protein product is CASSPQIQGTNTEAFF. Full variable domain (rest looked up from reference TRBV18 and TRBJ1-1): NAGVMQNPRHLVRRRGQEARLRCSPMKGHSHVYWYRQLPEEGLKFMVYLQKENIIDESGMPKERFSAEFPKEGPSILRIQQVVRGDSAAYFCASSPQIQGTNTEAFFGQGTRLTVV.

The rearrangement links TRBV7-9 to TRBJ2-7; D call uncertain. The CDR3 is 11 residues long. Trimming shortened V by 1 base and J by 6 bases, and 4 bases separated the two germline ends. CDR1 SEHNR and CDR2 FQNEAQ come from the germline V gene (reference sequence). Written as DNA, the CDR3 is TGTGCCAGCAGCTTAGGTCGCGAGCAGTACTTC. It encodes CASSLGREQYF.

The rearrangement links TRBV6-2 or TRBV6-3 to TRBJ2-2; 10 positions match TRBD1. This CDR3 region has 17 residues. Germline loops: CDR1 MNHEY, CDR2 SVGEGT. V shed 2 bases, J shed 5 bases, and the junction held 8 bases outside the gene matches. The CDR3 sequence is CASSYVWTGGGTGELFF. The CDR3 DNA sequence: TGTGCCAGCAGTTACGTTTGGACAGGGGGAGGAACCGGGGAGCTGTTTTTT.

The chain is built from TRBV5-1 and TRBJ2-5; 10 bases line up with TRBD2. The germline CDR1 and CDR2 sequences are SGHRS and YFSETQ. This CDR3 has 16 residues. Unmatched junction bases numbered 10, after V lost 3 bases and J lost 5 bases. CDR3 amino acids: CASSSNGAGGLETQYF. As DNA, the CDR3 is TGCGCCAGCAGCTCCAACGGAGCGGGGGGGCTCGAGACCCAGTACTTC.

V gene TRBV10-3 combines with J gene TRBJ2-7, with 10 positions matching TRBD2. The trim removed 8 bases at V and 3 bases at J, leaving 4 bases unmatched. Germline CDR1 ENHRY, CDR2 SYGVKD. The CDR3 totals 13 residues. The CDR3 region is CAIGERGGYEQYF. In nucleotides, the CDR3 is TGTGCCATCGGAGAGCGGGGGGGCTACGAGCAGTACTTC.

This sequence joins TRBV13 and TRBJ2-1, with a tentative D call TRBD2 (6 bases). CDR3 size: 15 residues. V lost 0 bases and J 2 bases, leaving 8 bases between the germline ends. Germline loops: CDR1 PRHDT, CDR2 FYEKMQ (reference sequence). The CDR3 region is CASSLGGGAYNEQFF. The CDR3 DNA is TGTGCCAGCAGCTTAGGCGGGGGAGCCTACAATGAGCAGTTCTTC.

V gene TRBV9 combines with J gene TRBJ1-4; 11 bases are a match to TRBD1. The ends lost 4 bases at V and 5 bases at J; junction bases unmatched: 7. The germline V gene has CDR1 SGDLS and CDR2 YYNGEE. This CDR3 comprises 16 residues. CDR3 sequence (DNA): TGTGCCAGCAGCTCGGGACAGGGGGGACTCAATGAAAAACTGTTTTTT. This codes for CASSSGQGGLNEKLFF.

Comments on this clone: Other DNA variants within this sample encode the same CDR3. CDR3 amino acids: CASSLVDEQFF. CDR3 in DNA: TGTGCCAGCAGTTTAGTCGATGAGCAGTTCTTC. This chain links TRBV12-3 or TRBV12-4 with TRBJ2-1; D is undetermined. The V and J ends lost 1 base and 8 bases respectively, with 3 bases between them. CDR3 size: 11 residues.

The chain links TRBV5-1 to TRBJ2-5; D is unresolved. CDR3 length: 12 amino acids. V was pared by 0 bases and J by 5 bases, with 5 bases between. CDR1 and CDR2 (germline): SGHRS, YFSETQ. CDR3 amino acids: CASSLALETQYF. CDR3 coding DNA: TGCGCCAGCAGCTTGGCCTTGGAGACCCAGTACTTC.

This clone was seen once. The chain joins TRBV7-7 to TRBJ2-7, with D possibly being TRBD2 (5 bases). Trimming shortened V by 5 bases and J by 5 bases, and 16 bases separated the two germline ends. Germline CDR1 reads SSHAT; CDR2 reads FNYEAQ (reference sequence). This CDR3 region has 14 residues. CDR3 sequence reads: CASSPQPGSNEQYF. The CDR3 region has the DNA TGTGCCAGCAGCCCCCAACCGGGAAGCAACGAGCAGTACTTC.

V gene TRBV2 combines with J gene TRBJ1-6; perhaps TRBD1 as D (5 bases). V dropped 4 bases and J dropped 10 bases, with 11 bases sitting between them. CDR3 length equals 13 residues. Germline CDR1 is SNHLY and CDR2 is FYNNEI. The CDR3 nucleotides are TGTGCCAGCAGTGCGACGGGGGGATCACCCCTCCACTTT. This sequence encodes CASSATGGSPLHF.

The chain uses TRBV7-3 and TRBJ1-6; D is uncertain. This CDR3 is 13 amino acids long. CDR1 and CDR2 (germline): SGHTA, FQGTGA. V lost 4 bases to trimming and J lost 7 bases, with 8 bases between them. This chain's CDR3 is CASSSNSNSPLHF. In DNA, the CDR3 is TGTGCCAGCAGCTCAAATAGCAATTCACCCCTCCACTTT. Filled out from reference TRBV7-3 and TRBJ1-6, the complete variable domain reads GAGVSQTPSNKVTEKGKYVELRCDPISGHTALYWYRQSLGQGPEFLIYFQGTGAADDSGLPNDRFFAVRPEGSVSTLKIQRTERGDSAVYLCASSSNSNSPLHFGNGTRLTVT.

This chain joins TRBV18 and TRBJ2-7; D not certain. Germline CDR1 and CDR2: KGHSH and LQKENI. This CDR3 has 13 residues. Between the trimmed V and J ends, which lost 0 bases and 3 bases, there was a span of 6 bases. CDR3 sequence: CASSPPSFYEQYF. For the CDR3, the DNA is TGTGCCAGCTCACCACCGTCTTTCTACGAGCAGTACTTC.